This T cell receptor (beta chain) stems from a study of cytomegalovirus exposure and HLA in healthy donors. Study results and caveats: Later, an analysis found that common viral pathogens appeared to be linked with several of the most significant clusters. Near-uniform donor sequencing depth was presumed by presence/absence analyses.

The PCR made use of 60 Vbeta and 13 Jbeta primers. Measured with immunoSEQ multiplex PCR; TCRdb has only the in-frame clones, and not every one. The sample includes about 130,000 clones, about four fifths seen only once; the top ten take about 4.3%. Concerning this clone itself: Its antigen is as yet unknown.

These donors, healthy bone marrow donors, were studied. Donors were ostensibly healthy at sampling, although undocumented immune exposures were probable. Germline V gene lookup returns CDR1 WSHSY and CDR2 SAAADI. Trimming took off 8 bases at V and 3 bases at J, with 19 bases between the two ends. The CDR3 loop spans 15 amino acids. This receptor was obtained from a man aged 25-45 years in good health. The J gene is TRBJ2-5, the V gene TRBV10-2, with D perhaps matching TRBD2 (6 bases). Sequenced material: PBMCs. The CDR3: CASVGGWGVEETQYF. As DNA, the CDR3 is TGCGCCAGCGTGGGGGGTTGGGGGGTTGAAGAGACCCAGTACTTC.